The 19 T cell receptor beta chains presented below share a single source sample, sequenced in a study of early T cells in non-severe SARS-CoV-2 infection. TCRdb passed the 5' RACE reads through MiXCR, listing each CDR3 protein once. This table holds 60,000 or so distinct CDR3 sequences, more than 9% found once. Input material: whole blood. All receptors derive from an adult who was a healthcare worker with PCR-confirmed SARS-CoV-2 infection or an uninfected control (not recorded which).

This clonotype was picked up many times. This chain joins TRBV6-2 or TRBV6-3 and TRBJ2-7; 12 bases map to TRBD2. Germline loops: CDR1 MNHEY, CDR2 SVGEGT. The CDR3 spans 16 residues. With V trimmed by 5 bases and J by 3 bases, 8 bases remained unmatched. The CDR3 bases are TGTGCCAGCAGTCCTGGGACTAGCGGGCATATCTACGAGCAGTACTTC. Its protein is CASSPGTSGHIYEQYF.

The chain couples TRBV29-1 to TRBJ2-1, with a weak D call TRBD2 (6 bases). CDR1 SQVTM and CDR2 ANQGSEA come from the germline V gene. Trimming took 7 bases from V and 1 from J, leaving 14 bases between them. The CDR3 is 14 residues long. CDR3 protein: CSADPGTSYNEQFF. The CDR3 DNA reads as TGCAGCGCGGACCCCGGGACTTCCTACAATGAGCAGTTCTTC.

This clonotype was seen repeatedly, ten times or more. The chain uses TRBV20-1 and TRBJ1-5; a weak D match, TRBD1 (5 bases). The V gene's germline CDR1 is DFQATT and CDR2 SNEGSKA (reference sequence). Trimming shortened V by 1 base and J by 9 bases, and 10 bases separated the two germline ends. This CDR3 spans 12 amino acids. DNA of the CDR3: TGCAGTGCTAGAGGCGGGGCTGGGCCCCAGCATTTT. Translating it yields CSARGGAGPQHF.

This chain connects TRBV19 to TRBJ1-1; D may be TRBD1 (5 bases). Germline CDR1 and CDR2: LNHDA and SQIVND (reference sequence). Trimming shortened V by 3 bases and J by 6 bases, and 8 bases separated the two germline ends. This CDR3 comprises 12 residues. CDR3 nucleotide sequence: TGTGCCAGTAGTATTCGGGGGGCTGAAGCTTTCTTT. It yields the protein CASSIRGAEAFF.

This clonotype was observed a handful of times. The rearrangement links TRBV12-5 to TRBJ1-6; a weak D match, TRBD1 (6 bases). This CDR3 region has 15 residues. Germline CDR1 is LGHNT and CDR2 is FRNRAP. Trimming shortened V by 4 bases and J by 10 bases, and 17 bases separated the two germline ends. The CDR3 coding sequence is TGTGCTAGTGGTTCCCTGGACAGTGTATTCTCACCCCTCCACTTT. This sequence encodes CASGSLDSVFSPLHF.

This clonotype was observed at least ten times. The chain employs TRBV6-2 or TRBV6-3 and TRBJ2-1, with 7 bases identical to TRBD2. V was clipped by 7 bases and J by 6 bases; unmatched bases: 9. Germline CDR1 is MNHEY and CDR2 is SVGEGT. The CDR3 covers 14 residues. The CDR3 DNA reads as TGTGCCAGCAATCGCGGGAGAATGATCAATGAGCAGTTCTTC. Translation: CASNRGRMINEQFF.

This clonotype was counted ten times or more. The CDR3 spells CASSKCRGIPDTQYF. The CDR3 region has the DNA TGTGCCAGCAGCAAATGTCGGGGGATCCCAGATACGCAGTATTTT. This chain connects TRBV21-1 to TRBJ2-3; the table's D call, TRBD1, has no DNA check behind it. TRBV21-1 is labeled a pseudogene. This CDR3 contains 15 residues.

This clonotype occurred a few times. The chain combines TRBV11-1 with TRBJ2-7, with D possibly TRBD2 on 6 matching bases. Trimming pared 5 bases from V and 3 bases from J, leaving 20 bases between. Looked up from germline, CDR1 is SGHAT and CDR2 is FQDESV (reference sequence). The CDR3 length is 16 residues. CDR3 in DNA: TGTGCCAGCAGCCACTATCGGGGGAGGTCTGGCTACGAGCAGTACTTC. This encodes CASSHYRGRSGYEQYF.

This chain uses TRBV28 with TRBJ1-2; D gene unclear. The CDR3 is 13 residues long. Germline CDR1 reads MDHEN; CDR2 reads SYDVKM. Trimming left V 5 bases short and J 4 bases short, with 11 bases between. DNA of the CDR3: TGTGCCAGCAGTACGACCCCAAGCTATGGCTACACCTTC. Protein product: CASSTTPSYGYTF.

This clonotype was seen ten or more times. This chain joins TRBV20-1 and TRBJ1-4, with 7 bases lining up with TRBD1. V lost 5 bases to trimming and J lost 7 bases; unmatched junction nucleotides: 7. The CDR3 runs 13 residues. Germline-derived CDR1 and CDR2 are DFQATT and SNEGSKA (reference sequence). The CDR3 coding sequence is TGCAGTGCTCAGAGGGGGCTAGTTGAAAAACTGTTTTTT. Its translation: CSAQRGLVEKLFF.

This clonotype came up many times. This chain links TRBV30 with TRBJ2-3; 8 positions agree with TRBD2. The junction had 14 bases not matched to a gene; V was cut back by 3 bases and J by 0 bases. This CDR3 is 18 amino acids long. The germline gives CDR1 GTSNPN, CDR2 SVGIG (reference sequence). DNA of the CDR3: TGTGCCTGGAGAGGGGCGGAAGCGGGGGCCGGAAGCACAGATACGCAGTATTTT. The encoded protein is CAWRGAEAGAGSTDTQYF.

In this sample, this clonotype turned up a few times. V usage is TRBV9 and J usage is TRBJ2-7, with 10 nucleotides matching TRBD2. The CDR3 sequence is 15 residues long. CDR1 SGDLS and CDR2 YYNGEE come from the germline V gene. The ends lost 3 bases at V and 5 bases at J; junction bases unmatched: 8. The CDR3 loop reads CASSGSGRAADEQYF. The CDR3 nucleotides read TGTGCCAGCAGCGGGAGCGGGAGGGCCGCCGACGAGCAGTACTTC.

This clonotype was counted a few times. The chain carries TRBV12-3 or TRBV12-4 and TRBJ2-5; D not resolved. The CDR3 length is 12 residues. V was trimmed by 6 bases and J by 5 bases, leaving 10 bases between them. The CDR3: CASSWSGETQYF. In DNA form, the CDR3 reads TGTGCCAGCAGCTGGTCCGGGGAGACCCAGTACTTC.

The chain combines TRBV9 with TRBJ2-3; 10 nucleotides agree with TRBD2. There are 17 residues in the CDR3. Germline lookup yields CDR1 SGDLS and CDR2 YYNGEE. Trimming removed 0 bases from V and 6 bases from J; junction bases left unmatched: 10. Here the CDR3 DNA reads TGTGCCAGCAGCGTAGCTAGCGGGAGTACCGCACTTGATACGCAGTATTTT. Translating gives CASSVASGSTALDTQYF.

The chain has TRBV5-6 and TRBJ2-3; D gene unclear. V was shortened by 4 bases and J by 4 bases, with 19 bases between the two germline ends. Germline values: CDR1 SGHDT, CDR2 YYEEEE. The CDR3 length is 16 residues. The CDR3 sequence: CASSPGPHQTPDTQYF. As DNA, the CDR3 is TGTGCCAGCAGCCCCGGGCCCCACCAAACCCCAGATACGCAGTATTTT. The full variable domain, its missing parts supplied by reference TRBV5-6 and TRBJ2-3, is DAGVTQSPTHLIKTRGQQVTLRCSPKSGHDTVSWYQQALGQGPQFIFQYYEEEERQRGNFPDRFSGHQFPNYSSELNVNALLLGDSALYLCASSPGPHQTPDTQYFGPGTRLTVL.

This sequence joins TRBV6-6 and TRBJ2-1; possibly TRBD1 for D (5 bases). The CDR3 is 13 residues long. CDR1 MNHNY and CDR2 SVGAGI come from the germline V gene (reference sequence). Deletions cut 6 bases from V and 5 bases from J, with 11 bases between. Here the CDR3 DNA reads TGTGCCAGCAGGCTCGACAGAAACAATGAGCAGTTCTTC. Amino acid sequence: CASRLDRNNEQFF.

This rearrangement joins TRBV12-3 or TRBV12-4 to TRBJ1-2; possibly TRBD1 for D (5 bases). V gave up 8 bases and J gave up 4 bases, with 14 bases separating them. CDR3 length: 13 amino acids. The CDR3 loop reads CASAPRGLYGYTF. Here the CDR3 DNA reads TGTGCCAGCGCTCCGAGGGGCCTCTATGGCTACACCTTC.

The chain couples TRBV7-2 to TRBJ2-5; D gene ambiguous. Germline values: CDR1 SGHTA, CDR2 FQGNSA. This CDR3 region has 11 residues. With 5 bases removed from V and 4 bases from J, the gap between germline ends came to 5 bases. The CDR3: CASSRVETQYF. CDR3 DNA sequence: TGTGCCAGCAGCCGAGTAGAGACCCAGTACTTC.

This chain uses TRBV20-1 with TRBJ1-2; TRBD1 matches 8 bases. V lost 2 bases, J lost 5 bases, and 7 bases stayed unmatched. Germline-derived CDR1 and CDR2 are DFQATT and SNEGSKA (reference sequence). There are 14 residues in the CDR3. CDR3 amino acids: CSARLLQGAYGYTF. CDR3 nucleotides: TGCAGTGCTAGACTCCTTCAGGGGGCATATGGCTACACCTTC.